This T cell receptor beta chain was found in a study of response to subunit inactivated influenza vaccine. Study-wide points: The authors proposed limited new T cell recruitment per seasonal influenza vaccination.

Germline CDR1 and CDR2: MNHNS and SASEGT. V lost 6 bases and J 3 bases, leaving 9 bases between the germline ends. This CDR3 is 14 amino acids long. About this clonotype itself: The antigen is undetermined.

TCRdb recomputed calls from the RT-PCR reads with MiXCR, one row per CDR3 protein. The data hold 550,000 to 650,000 distinct CDR3 sequences, with about an eighth observed a single time. Sequenced here: PBMCs from blood, sampled on the day of vaccination. J is TRBJ2-6 and V is TRBV6-1, with D perhaps matching TRBD2 (5 bases). The sequence derives from a man aged 45-60 years who received an inactivated influenza vaccine. This chain's CDR3 is CASRIGVGANVLTF. As DNA, the CDR3 is TGTGCCAGCAGGATCGGGGTTGGGGCCAACGTCCTGACTTTC.